This is a list of T cell receptor beta chains from one sample in a study of Ad26.COV2.S vaccination and SARS-CoV-2 variants. Sequencing used immunoSEQ multiplex PCR; TCRdb keeps in-frame clones, though not all of them. Of 400,000 to 500,000 clones in the sample, roughly 90% were seen once. Sequencing was performed on peripheral blood, taken in a trial of Ad26.COV2.S vaccine versus placebo. The source is a person between 18 and 65 years old who received the Ad26.COV2.S COVID-19 vaccine or a placebo. Both conserved end residues are part of each CDR3. The D gene is left open where the match is weak. Rows give clone size only sometimes, using once, few, many, or a class for an expanded clone.

clone_size: few
d_call: -
v_call: TRBV18
j_call: TRBJ2-7
cdr3_nt: TGTGCCAGCTCACCAGGGTTTTACGAGCAGTACTTC
cdr3_aa: CASSPGFYEQYF

clone_size: -
d_call: -
v_call: TRBV7-2
j_call: TRBJ2-1
cdr3_nt: TGTGCCAGCAGCCCGAATATGGAGGGTGAGCAGTTCTTC
cdr3_aa: CASSPNMEGEQFF

clone_size: once
d_call: -
v_call: TRBV28
j_call: TRBJ2-3
cdr3_nt: TGTGCCAGCAGCGCTTTTGATTCGGGCGGGGCAATCACAGATACGCAGTATTTT
cdr3_aa: CASSAFDSGGAITDTQYF

clone_size: -
d_call: TRBD1
v_call: TRBV9
j_call: TRBJ1-4
cdr3_nt: TGTGCCAGCAGCGAGAACGACAGGGGGGGTAATGAAAAACTGTTTTTT
cdr3_aa: CASSENDRGGNEKLFF

clone_size: -
d_call: -
v_call: TRBV7-9
j_call: TRBJ2-7
cdr3_nt: TGTGCCAGCAGTTCGCCAGGTCAAAACGAGCAGTACTTC
cdr3_aa: CASSSPGQNEQYF

clone_size: once
d_call: -
v_call: TRBV5-1
j_call: TRBJ2-3
cdr3_nt: TGCGCCAGCACCAAGAGGCCAACAGAAAGCACAGATACGCAGTATTTT
cdr3_aa: CASTKRPTESTDTQYF

clone_size: -
d_call: -
v_call: TRBV6-2/TRBV6-3
j_call: TRBJ2-7
cdr3_nt: TGTGCCAGCAGCGCATACTACGAGCAGTACTTC
cdr3_aa: CASSAYYEQYF

clone_size: -
d_call: -
v_call: TRBV19
j_call: TRBJ2-7
cdr3_nt: TGTGCCAGTAGTACCTGGACTTCCTACGAGCAGTACTTC
cdr3_aa: CASSTWTSYEQYF

clone_size: -
d_call: -
v_call: TRBV7-3
j_call: TRBJ2-2
cdr3_nt: TGTGCCAGCAGCCCGAACCCGTCCGGGGAGCTGTTTTTT
cdr3_aa: CASSPNPSGELFF

clone_size: -
d_call: TRBD2
v_call: TRBV2
j_call: TRBJ2-3
cdr3_nt: TGTGCCAGCAGTGAATGGGCTAGCGGGGGGTTGGATACGCAGTATTTT
cdr3_aa: CASSEWASGGLDTQYF

clone_size: -
d_call: -
v_call: TRBV28
j_call: TRBJ1-1
cdr3_nt: TGTGCCAGCAGTTCCTATAGGACAGAGGGGAACACTGAAGCTTTCTTT
cdr3_aa: CASSSYRTEGNTEAFF

clone_size: -
d_call: -
v_call: TRBV7-9
j_call: TRBJ2-7
cdr3_nt: TGTGCCAGCAGCTCAGACCCCAGAGACGAGCAGTACTTC
cdr3_aa: CASSSDPRDEQYF

clone_size: -
d_call: -
v_call: TRBV9
j_call: TRBJ2-7
cdr3_nt: TGTGCCAGCAGCGTAGGTAGCAGTGCCGCCTACGAGCAGTACTTC
cdr3_aa: CASSVGSSAAYEQYF

clone_size: -
d_call: -
v_call: TRBV7-9
j_call: TRBJ2-5
cdr3_nt: TGTGCCAGCAGCCCAGGAGGGGTCGACAGGCCAGAGACCCAGTACTTC
cdr3_aa: CASSPGGVDRPETQYF

clone_size: -
d_call: TRBD1
v_call: TRBV29-1
j_call: TRBJ1-1
cdr3_nt: TGCAGCGCCCTACAGGGGGGAAACACTGAAGCTTTCTTT
cdr3_aa: CSALQGGNTEAFF

clone_size: -
d_call: TRBD2
v_call: TRBV2
j_call: TRBJ2-1
cdr3_nt: TGTGCCAGCAGTATGCGGGGGGCGGACGGCAATGAGCAGTTCTTC
cdr3_aa: CASSMRGADGNEQFF

clone_size: -
d_call: TRBD1
v_call: TRBV19
j_call: TRBJ1-1
cdr3_nt: TGTGCCAGTAGTATACAGGGGGGGAACACTGAAGCTTTCTTT
cdr3_aa: CASSIQGGNTEAFF

clone_size: once
d_call: -
v_call: TRBV3-1/TRBV3-2
j_call: TRBJ1-6
cdr3_nt: TGTGCCAGCAGCCACGGGACCCTATGGAATAATTCACCCCTCCACTTT
cdr3_aa: CASSHGTLWNNSPLHF

clone_size: once
d_call: -
v_call: TRBV27
j_call: TRBJ1-1
cdr3_nt: TGTGCCAGCAGTTTATCAGGCGTACATGGCACTGAAGCTTTCTTT
cdr3_aa: CASSLSGVHGTEAFF

clone_size: -
d_call: -
v_call: TRBV9
j_call: TRBJ2-1
cdr3_nt: TGTGCCAGCAGCGTAGCAGATGGTACCGGCAATGAGCAGTTCTTC
cdr3_aa: CASSVADGTGNEQFF

clone_size: once
d_call: -
v_call: TRBV27
j_call: TRBJ1-5
cdr3_nt: TGTGCCAGCAGTCTATGGCCCGATCAGCCCCAGCATTTT
cdr3_aa: CASSLWPDQPQHF

clone_size: -
d_call: -
v_call: TRBV19
j_call: TRBJ1-5
cdr3_nt: TGTGCCAGTAGTAATACAGGGCCTCAGCCCCAGCATTTT
cdr3_aa: CASSNTGPQPQHF

clone_size: -
d_call: TRBD2
v_call: TRBV6-6
j_call: TRBJ2-3
cdr3_nt: TGTGCCAGCAGTTACCTGGCGGGGGGTATAGATACGCAGTATTTT
cdr3_aa: CASSYLAGGIDTQYF

clone_size: -
d_call: -
v_call: TRBV28
j_call: TRBJ1-4
cdr3_nt: TGTGCCAGCAGCCCCGCGGAGGGGTATGAAAAACTGTTTTTT
cdr3_aa: CASSPAEGYEKLFF

clone_size: -
d_call: -
v_call: TRBV4-3
j_call: TRBJ1-1
cdr3_nt: TGCGCCAGCAGCCAAGAAACAGGGTTCCTGAACACTGAAGCTTTCTTT
cdr3_aa: CASSQETGFLNTEAFF

clone_size: -
d_call: -
v_call: TRBV29-1
j_call: TRBJ1-1
cdr3_nt: TGCAGCGTTGAAGCTCGCTTGGGAGGCACTGAAGCTTTCTTT
cdr3_aa: CSVEARLGGTEAFF

clone_size: -
d_call: -
v_call: TRBV27
j_call: TRBJ2-1
cdr3_nt: TGTGCCAGCAGTTTGGGCGGCCCCCCAGGAGATGAGCAGTTCTTC
cdr3_aa: CASSLGGPPGDEQFF

clone_size: -
d_call: -
v_call: TRBV7-3
j_call: TRBJ2-5
cdr3_nt: TGTGCCAGCAGCGCCCGAGCAGGGTCCGTGGAGACCCAGTACTTC
cdr3_aa: CASSARAGSVETQYF

clone_size: -
d_call: TRBD2
v_call: TRBV27
j_call: TRBJ2-1
cdr3_nt: TGTGCCAGCAGTTCTCAGACTAGCGGGGGTGAGCAGTTCTTC
cdr3_aa: CASSSQTSGGEQFF

clone_size: few
d_call: -
v_call: TRBV18
j_call: TRBJ1-2
cdr3_nt: TGTGCCAGCTCACCCTTGGGGGATCGGGGCTACACCTTC
cdr3_aa: CASSPLGDRGYTF

clone_size: -
d_call: -
v_call: TRBV12-2
j_call: TRBJ1-5
cdr3_nt: TGTGCAAGTCGGGCTCTGGGGGCCAGCAATCAGCCCCAGCATTTT
cdr3_aa: CASRALGASNQPQHF

clone_size: -
d_call: -
v_call: TRBV4-1
j_call: TRBJ2-2
cdr3_nt: TGCGCCAGCAGCCAAGCCTCTGCGGGTTGGATTAAGGAGCTGTTTTTT
cdr3_aa: CASSQASAGWIKELFF

clone_size: -
d_call: -
v_call: TRBV9
j_call: TRBJ1-5
cdr3_nt: TGTGCCAGCAGCCTCTCGGGTGGAGGCAATCAGCCCCAGCATTTT
cdr3_aa: CASSLSGGGNQPQHF

clone_size: -
d_call: -
v_call: TRBV19
j_call: TRBJ2-2
cdr3_nt: TGTGCCAGTAGTGCCCTGGTGGGAGAGAAGAACACCGGGGAGCTGTTTTTT
cdr3_aa: CASSALVGEKNTGELFF